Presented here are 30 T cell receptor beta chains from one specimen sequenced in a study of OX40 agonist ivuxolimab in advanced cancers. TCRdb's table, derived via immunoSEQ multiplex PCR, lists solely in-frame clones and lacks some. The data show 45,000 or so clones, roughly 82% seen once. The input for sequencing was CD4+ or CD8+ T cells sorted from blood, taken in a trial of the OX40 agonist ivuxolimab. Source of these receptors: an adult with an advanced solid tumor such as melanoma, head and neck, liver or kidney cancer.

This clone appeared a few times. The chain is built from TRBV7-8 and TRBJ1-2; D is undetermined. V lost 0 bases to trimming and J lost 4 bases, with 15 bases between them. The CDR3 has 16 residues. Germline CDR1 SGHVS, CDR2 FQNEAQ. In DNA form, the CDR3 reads TGTGCCAGCAGCTTAGCGATGGCCGCTTTGAGCTATGGCTACACCTTC. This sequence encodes CASSLAMAALSYGYTF.

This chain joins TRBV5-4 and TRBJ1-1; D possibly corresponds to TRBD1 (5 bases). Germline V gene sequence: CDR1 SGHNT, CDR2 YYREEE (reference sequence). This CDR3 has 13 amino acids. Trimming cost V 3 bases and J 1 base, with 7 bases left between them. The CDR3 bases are TGTGCCAGCAGCTGGGGGGGGAACACTGAAGCTTTCTTT. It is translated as CASSWGGNTEAFF.

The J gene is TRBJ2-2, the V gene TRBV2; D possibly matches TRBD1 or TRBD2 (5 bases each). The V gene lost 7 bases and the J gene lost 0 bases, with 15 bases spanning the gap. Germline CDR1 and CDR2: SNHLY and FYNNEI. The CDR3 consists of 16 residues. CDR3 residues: CASTGTSHSNTGELFF. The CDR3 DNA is TGTGCCAGCACCGGGACCTCACATTCGAACACCGGGGAGCTGTTTTTT.

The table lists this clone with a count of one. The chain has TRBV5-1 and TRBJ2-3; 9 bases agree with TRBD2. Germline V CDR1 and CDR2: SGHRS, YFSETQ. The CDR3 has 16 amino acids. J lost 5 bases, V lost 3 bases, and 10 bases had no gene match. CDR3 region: CASSSLAGLTGDTQYF. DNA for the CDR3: TGCGCCAGCAGCTCCCTAGCGGGGCTCACCGGAGATACGCAGTATTTT.

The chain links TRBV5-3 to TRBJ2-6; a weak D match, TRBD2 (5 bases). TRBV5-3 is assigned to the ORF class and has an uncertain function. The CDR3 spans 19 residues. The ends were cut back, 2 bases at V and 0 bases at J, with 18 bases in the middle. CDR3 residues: CARSLVVGLPTSGANVLTF. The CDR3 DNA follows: TGTGCCAGAAGCTTAGTTGTAGGACTCCCCACCTCTGGGGCCAACGTCCTGACTTTC.

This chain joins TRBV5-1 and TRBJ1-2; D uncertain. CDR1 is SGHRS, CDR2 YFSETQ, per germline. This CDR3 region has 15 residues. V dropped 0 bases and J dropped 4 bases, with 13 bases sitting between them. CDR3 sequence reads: CASSLGLGYLYGYTF. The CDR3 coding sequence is TGCGCCAGCAGCTTGGGTCTAGGATACCTCTATGGCTACACCTTC.

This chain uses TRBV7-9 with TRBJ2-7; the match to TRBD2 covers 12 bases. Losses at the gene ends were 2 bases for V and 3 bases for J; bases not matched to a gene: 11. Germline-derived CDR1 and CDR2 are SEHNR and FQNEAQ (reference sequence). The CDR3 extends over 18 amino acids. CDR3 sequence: CASSLSDLGLAGYYEQYF. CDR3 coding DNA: TGTGCCAGCAGCTTAAGTGACCTAGGACTAGCGGGATACTACGAGCAGTACTTC.

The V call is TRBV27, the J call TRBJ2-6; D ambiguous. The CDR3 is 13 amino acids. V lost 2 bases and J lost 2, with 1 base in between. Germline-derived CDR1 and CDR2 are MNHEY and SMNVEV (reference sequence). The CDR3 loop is CASSLTGANVLTF. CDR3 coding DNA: TGTGCCAGCAGTTTAACTGGGGCCAACGTCCTGACTTTC. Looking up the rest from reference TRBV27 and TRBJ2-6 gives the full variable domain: EAQVTQNPRYLITVTGKKLTVTCSQNMNHEYMSWYRQDPGLGLRQIYYSMNVEVTDKGDVPEGYKVSRKEKRNFPLILESPSPNQTSLYFCASSLTGANVLTFGAGSRLTVL.

The DNA of the CDR3 is TGTGCCAGCTCTCTCACCGGGACAGTCACCGGGGAGCTGTTTTTT. It specifies CASSLTGTVTGELFF. This chain uses TRBV18 with TRBJ2-2, with 7 bases lining up with TRBD1. V lost 6 bases, J lost 4 bases, and 8 bases stayed unmatched. There are 15 residues in the CDR3. The germline V gene encodes CDR1 KGHSH and CDR2 LQKENI.

In DNA, the CDR3 is TGTGCCAGCAGCACCGCGCTAAAGGAGGCAGGAGAGTTCTTC. Encoded protein: CASSTALKEAGEFF. The chain recombines TRBV11-2 with TRBJ2-1; tentatively, D is TRBD2 (5 bases). Germline CDR1 is SGHAT and CDR2 is FQNNGV. The V gene lost 5 bases and the J gene lost 14 bases, with 22 bases spanning the gap. This CDR3 has 14 residues.

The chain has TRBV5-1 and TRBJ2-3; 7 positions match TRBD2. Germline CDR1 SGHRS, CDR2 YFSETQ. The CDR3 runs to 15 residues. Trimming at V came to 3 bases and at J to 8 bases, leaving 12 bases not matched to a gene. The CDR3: CASSYESREVVTQYF. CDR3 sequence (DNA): TGCGCCAGCAGCTATGAGTCCCGGGAGGTAGTTACGCAGTATTTT.

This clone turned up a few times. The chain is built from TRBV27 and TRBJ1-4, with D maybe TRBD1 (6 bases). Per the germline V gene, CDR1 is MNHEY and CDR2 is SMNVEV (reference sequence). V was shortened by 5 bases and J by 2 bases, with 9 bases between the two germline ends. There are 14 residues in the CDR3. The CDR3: CASSPDSTNEKLFF. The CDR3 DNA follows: TGTGCCAGCAGTCCGGACAGCACTAATGAAAAACTGTTTTTT.

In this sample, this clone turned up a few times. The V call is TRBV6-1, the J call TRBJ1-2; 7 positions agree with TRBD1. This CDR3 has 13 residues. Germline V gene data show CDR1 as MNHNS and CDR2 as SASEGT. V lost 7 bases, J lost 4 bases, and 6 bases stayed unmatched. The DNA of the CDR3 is TGTGCCAGCACTTCGACAGGGACCTATGGCTACACCTTC. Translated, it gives CASTSTGTYGYTF.

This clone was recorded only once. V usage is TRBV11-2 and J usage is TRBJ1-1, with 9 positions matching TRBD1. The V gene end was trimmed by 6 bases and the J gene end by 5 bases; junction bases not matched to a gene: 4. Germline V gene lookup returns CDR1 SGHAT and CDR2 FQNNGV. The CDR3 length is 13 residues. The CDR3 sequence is CASREQGATEAFF. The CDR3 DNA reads TGTGCCAGCAGAGAACAGGGGGCAACTGAAGCTTTCTTT.

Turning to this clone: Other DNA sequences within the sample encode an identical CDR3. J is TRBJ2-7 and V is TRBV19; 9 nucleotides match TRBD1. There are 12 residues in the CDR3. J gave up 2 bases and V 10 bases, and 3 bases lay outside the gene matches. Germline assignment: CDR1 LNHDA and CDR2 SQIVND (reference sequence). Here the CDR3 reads CATGTGTYEQYF. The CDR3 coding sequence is TGTGCCACAGGGACAGGGACCTACGAGCAGTACTTC.

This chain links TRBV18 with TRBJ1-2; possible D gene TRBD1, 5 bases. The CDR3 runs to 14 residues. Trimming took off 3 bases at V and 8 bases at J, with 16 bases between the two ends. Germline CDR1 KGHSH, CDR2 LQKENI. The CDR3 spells CASSPGRDSGGYTF. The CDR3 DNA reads TGTGCCAGCTCACCGGGGCGGGATTCGGGAGGCTACACCTTC.

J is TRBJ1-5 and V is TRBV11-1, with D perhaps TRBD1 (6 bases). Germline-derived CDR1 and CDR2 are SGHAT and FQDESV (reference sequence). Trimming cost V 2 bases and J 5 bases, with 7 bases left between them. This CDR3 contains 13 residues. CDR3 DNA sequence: TGTGCCAGCAGCTTAAAGGGGGATCAGCCCCAGCATTTT. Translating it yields CASSLKGDQPQHF.

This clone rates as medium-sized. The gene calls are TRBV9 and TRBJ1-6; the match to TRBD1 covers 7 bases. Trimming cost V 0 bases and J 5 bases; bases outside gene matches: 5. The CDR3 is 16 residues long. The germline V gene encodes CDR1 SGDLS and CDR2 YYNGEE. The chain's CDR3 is CASSVGVGTDNSPLHF. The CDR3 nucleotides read TGTGCCAGCAGCGTAGGAGTAGGGACAGATAATTCACCCCTCCACTTT.

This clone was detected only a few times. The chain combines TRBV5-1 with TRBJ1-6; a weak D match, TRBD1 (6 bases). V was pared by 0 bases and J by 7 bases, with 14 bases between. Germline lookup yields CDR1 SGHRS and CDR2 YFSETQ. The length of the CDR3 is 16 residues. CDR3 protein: CASSLVPGAGNSPLHF. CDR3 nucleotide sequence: TGCGCCAGCAGCTTGGTTCCGGGGGCCGGCAATTCACCCCTCCACTTT.

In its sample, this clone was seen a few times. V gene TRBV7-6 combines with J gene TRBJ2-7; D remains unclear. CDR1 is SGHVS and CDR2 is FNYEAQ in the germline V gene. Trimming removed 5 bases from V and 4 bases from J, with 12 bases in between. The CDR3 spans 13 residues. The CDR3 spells CASSPLWAYEQYF. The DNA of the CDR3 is TGTGCCAGCAGCCCCCTCTGGGCATACGAGCAGTACTTC.

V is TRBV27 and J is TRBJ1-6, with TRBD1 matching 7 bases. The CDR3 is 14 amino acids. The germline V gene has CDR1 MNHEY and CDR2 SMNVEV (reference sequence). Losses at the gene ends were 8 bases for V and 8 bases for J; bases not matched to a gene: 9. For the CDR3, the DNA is TGTGCCAGCCGGCATATTGACAGGGATTCACCCCTCCACTTT. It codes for CASRHIDRDSPLHF.

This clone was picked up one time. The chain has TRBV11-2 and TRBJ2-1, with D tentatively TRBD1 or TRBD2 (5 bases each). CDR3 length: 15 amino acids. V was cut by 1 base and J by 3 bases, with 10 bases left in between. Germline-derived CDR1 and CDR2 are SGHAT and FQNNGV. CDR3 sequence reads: CASSLVSGLYNEQFF. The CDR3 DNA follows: TGTGCCAGCAGCTTAGTATCGGGGCTCTACAATGAGCAGTTCTTC.

DNA for the CDR3: TGTGCTAGTGGTCCGGGACCATACAATGAGCAGTTCTTC. This codes for CASGPGPYNEQFF. The chain employs TRBV12-5 and TRBJ2-1; tentatively, D is TRBD1 or TRBD2 (5 bases each). Germline V gives CDR1 LGHNT, CDR2 FRNRAP. The CDR3 has 13 amino acids. Trimming took off 5 bases at V and 4 bases at J, with 9 bases between the two ends.

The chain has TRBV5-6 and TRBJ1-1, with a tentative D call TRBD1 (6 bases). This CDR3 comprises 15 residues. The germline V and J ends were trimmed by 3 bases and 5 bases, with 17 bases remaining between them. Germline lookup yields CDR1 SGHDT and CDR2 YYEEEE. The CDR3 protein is CASSSGGTLGTEAFF. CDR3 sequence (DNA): TGTGCCAGCAGCTCCGGGGGCACTTTGGGGACTGAAGCTTTCTTT.

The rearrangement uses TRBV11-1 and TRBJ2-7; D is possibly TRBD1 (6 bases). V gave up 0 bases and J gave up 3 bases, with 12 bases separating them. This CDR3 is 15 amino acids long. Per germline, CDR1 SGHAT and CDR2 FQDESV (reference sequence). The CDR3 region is CASSLAQGKGYEQYF. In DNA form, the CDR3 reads TGTGCCAGCAGCTTAGCGCAGGGGAAGGGCTACGAGCAGTACTTC.

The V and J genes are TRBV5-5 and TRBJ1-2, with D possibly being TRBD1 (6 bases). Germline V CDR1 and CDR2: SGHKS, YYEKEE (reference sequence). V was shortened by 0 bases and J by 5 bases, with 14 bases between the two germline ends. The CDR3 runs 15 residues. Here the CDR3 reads CASSLGDIGFYGYTF. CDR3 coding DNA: TGTGCCAGCAGCTTGGGGGACATAGGTTTTTATGGCTACACCTTC.

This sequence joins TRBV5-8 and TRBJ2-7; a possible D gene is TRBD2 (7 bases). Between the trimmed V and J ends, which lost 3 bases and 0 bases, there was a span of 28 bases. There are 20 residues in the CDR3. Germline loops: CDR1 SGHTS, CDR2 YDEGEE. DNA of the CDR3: TGTGCCAGCAGCTCTTTTTTGAGGGATAAGGGGGGGCCCAGCTCCTACGAGCAGTACTTC. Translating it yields CASSSFLRDKGGPSSYEQYF.

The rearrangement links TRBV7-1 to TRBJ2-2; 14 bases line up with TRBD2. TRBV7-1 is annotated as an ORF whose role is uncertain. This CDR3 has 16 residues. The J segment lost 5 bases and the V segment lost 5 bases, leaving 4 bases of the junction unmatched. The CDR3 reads CASSPGLAGATGELFF. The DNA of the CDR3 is TGTGCCAGCAGCCCGGGACTAGCGGGAGCAACCGGGGAGCTGTTTTTT.

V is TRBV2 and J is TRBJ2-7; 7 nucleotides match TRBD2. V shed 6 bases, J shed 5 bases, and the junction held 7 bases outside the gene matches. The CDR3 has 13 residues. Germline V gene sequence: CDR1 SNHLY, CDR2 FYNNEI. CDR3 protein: CASRNGGGDEQYF. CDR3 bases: TGTGCCAGCAGGAATGGGGGGGGAGACGAGCAGTACTTC.

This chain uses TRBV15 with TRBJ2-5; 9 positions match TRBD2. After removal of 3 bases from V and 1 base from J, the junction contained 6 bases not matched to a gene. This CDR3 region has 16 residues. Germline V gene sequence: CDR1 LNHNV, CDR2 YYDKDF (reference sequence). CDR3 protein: CATSRTGTSIQETQYF. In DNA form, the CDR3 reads TGTGCCACCAGCAGGACCGGGACTAGCATCCAAGAGACCCAGTACTTC.